This TCR beta chain is from a study of blood T cell repertoires in COVID-19. TCRdb's table, derived via immunoSEQ multiplex PCR, lists solely in-frame clones and lacks some. This table has 55,000 to 75,000 clones, roughly 70% appearing once. Germline-derived CDR1 and CDR2 are SQVTM and ANQGSEA. The V segment lost 2 bases and the J segment 0 bases; nucleotides outside the gene matches: 15. This CDR3 spans 20 amino acids. This receptor was obtained from a man in his 60s with acute or convalescent COVID-19. V is TRBV29-1 and J is TRBJ2-1; TRBD1 aligns across 11 bases. Material: peripheral blood. This CDR3 reads CSVEKFFTGTGGASYNEQFF. CDR3 coding DNA: TGCAGCGTTGAAAAGTTCTTTACCGGGACAGGGGGGGCCTCCTACAATGAGCAGTTCTTC.